Following are 21 T cell receptor beta chains from one sample sequenced in a study of memory CD4+ T cells and cytomegalovirus serostatus. Single viable CD3+CD4+CD8-CD45RO+ cells were sorted as the memory CD4+ T cells. Clones were sequenced by immunoSEQ multiplex PCR, and TCRdb holds only the in-frame ones, with some missing. The data show just over 25,000 clones, around three quarters seen once. Sequencing input: memory CD4+ T cells from blood. These receptors all come from an adult in good health and CMV-seronegative.

V gene TRBV10-3 combines with J gene TRBJ1-4; 9 bases are shared with TRBD1. J lost 8 bases, V lost 6 bases, and 4 bases had no gene match. This CDR3 has 13 residues. Germline V gives CDR1 ENHRY, CDR2 SYGVKD. The CDR3, as DNA: TGTGCCATCAGGGACAGGGGTGCGGAAAAACTGTTTTTT. Translated: CAIRDRGAEKLFF.

V is TRBV19 and J is TRBJ1-1, with TRBD1 as a possible D gene (6 bases). The CDR3 totals 12 residues. The V end was cut by 3 bases, the J end by 13 bases, with 15 bases between. CDR1 and CDR2 from the germline V gene are LNHDA and SQIVND (reference sequence). The CDR3 DNA sequence: TGTGCCAGTAGTATCGGGGGCCGGGTCGATTTCTTT. Amino acids: CASSIGGRVDFF.

This chain links TRBV7-8 with TRBJ1-1; 7 bases agree with TRBD1. The CDR3 totals 15 residues. Germline CDR1 is SGHVS and CDR2 is FQNEAQ. The ends lost 4 bases at V and 4 bases at J; junction bases unmatched: 9. DNA of the CDR3: TGTGCCAGCAGCTCCTCCAGACAGGGTGTCACTGAAGCTTTCTTT. Translation gives CASSSSRQGVTEAFF.

DNA of the CDR3: TGTGCCTGGAGGACAGAGCCCTCTGGAAACACCATATATTTT. It encodes CAWRTEPSGNTIYF. The chain links TRBV30 to TRBJ1-3, with a possible D match to TRBD1 (5 bases). Trimming pared 3 bases from V and 0 bases from J, leaving 9 bases between. CDR3 size: 14 residues. Germline CDR1 and CDR2: GTSNPN and SVGIG (reference sequence). Together with reference TRBV30 and TRBJ1-3, the CDR3 gives the full variable domain: SQTIHQWPATLVQPVGSPLSLECTVEGTSNPNLYWYRQAAGRGLQLLFYSVGIGQISSEVPQNLSASRPQDRQFILSSKKLLLSDSGFYLCAWRTEPSGNTIYFGEGSWLTVV.

The V call is TRBV14, the J call TRBJ2-7; D possibly corresponds to TRBD1 (5 bases). This CDR3 has 14 amino acids. Germline CDR1 is SGHDN and CDR2 is FVKESK. The V end lost 0 bases, the J end lost 5 bases, and 11 bases lay between the germline ends. This CDR3 is CASSQDWVGDEQYF. The CDR3, as DNA: TGTGCCAGCAGCCAAGATTGGGTAGGGGACGAGCAGTACTTC. Together with reference TRBV14 and TRBJ2-7, the CDR3 gives the full variable domain: EAGVTQFPSHSVIEKGQTVTLRCDPISGHDNLYWYRRVMGKEIKFLLHFVKESKQDESGMPNNRFLAERTGGTYSTLKVQPAELEDSGVYFCASSQDWVGDEQYFGPGTRLTVT.

This clone was counted a single time. The gene calls are TRBV5-1 and TRBJ2-6, with 8 bases identical to TRBD1. V was clipped by 8 bases and J by 0 bases; unmatched bases: 7. The V gene's germline CDR1 is SGHRS and CDR2 YFSETQ. This CDR3 spans 16 amino acids. The CDR3 region is CASRQGFGSGANVLTF. Here the CDR3 DNA reads TGCGCCAGTAGACAGGGGTTTGGCTCTGGGGCCAACGTCCTGACTTTC.

The chain joins TRBV14 to TRBJ2-3; 10 bases agree with TRBD1. CDR1 is SGHDN and CDR2 is FVKESK in the germline V gene. J gave up 6 bases and V 5 bases, and 8 bases lay outside the gene matches. The CDR3 has 15 amino acids. This CDR3 reads CASSSRGQGMDTQYF. The CDR3 DNA follows: TGTGCCAGCAGCTCACGGGGACAGGGGATGGATACGCAGTATTTT. The whole variable domain, filled in from reference TRBV14 and TRBJ2-3, reads EAGVTQFPSHSVIEKGQTVTLRCDPISGHDNLYWYRRVMGKEIKFLLHFVKESKQDESGMPNNRFLAERTGGTYSTLKVQPAELEDSGVYFCASSSRGQGMDTQYFGPGTRLTVL.

This chain connects TRBV10-2 to TRBJ1-1; weak D call: TRBD1 (6 bases). Germline values: CDR1 WSHSY, CDR2 SAAADI. The CDR3 is 15 residues long. The V and J ends lost 3 bases and 1 base respectively, with 12 bases between them. CDR3 DNA: TGCGCCAGCAGTGACAGGGGACAAGGGAACACTGAAGCTTTCTTT. Its translation is CASSDRGQGNTEAFF.

The V call is TRBV7-9, the J call TRBJ2-7; D unresolved. The V gene's germline CDR1 is SEHNR and CDR2 FQNEAQ (reference sequence). V lost 2 bases and J 1 base, leaving 12 bases between the germline ends. The CDR3 consists of 15 residues. DNA of the CDR3: TGTGCCAGCAGCTTATCTTCGACGGTTTCCTACGAGCAGTACTTC. Protein sequence: CASSLSSTVSYEQYF.

The chain links TRBV28 to TRBJ1-4; 8 bases line up with TRBD1. CDR3 length equals 15 residues. Germline loops: CDR1 MDHEN, CDR2 SYDVKM. Germline trimming cut 5 bases from V and 5 bases from J; bases unmatched to any gene: 7. CDR3 region: CASSENRGENEKLFF. The CDR3 nucleotides are TGTGCCAGCAGTGAGAACAGGGGGGAAAATGAAAAACTGTTTTTT.

V usage is TRBV5-1 and J usage is TRBJ2-5; D not certain. Germline loops: CDR1 SGHRS, CDR2 YFSETQ. The CDR3 has 12 residues. V dropped 7 bases and J dropped 4 bases, with 11 bases sitting between them. CDR3 protein: CASGQVGETQYF. CDR3 nucleotide sequence: TGCGCCAGCGGGCAGGTCGGAGAGACCCAGTACTTC. Based on the CDR3 plus reference TRBV5-1 and TRBJ2-5, the full variable domain is KAGVTQTPRYLIKTRGQQVTLSCSPISGHRSVSWYQQTPGQGLQFLFEYFSETQRNKGNFPGRFSGRQFSNSRSEMNVSTLELGDSALYLCASGQVGETQYFGPGTRLLVL.

The chain has TRBV7-2 and TRBJ2-5; D is unclear. Looked up from germline, CDR1 is SGHTA and CDR2 is FQGNSA. The ends were cut back, 2 bases at V and 2 bases at J, with 9 bases in the middle. CDR3 length: 14 residues. The CDR3 DNA reads as TGTGCCAGCAGCTTATCCCCCACACAAGAGACCCAGTACTTC. Its protein product is CASSLSPTQETQYF.

The chain links TRBV18 to TRBJ1-3; perhaps TRBD1 as D (5 bases). Looked up from germline, CDR1 is KGHSH and CDR2 is LQKENI. Trimming pared 6 bases from V and 1 base from J, leaving 16 bases between. The CDR3 consists of 16 residues. CDR3 sequence (DNA): TGTGCCAGCTCGTCCACAGGTCAGATATCTGGAAACACCATATATTTT. This gives the protein CASSSTGQISGNTIYF. The full variable domain, with the rest looked up from reference TRBV18 and TRBJ1-3, is NAGVMQNPRHLVRRRGQEARLRCSPMKGHSHVYWYRQLPEEGLKFMVYLQKENIIDESGMPKERFSAEFPKEGPSILRIQQVVRGDSAAYFCASSSTGQISGNTIYFGEGSWLTVV.

J is TRBJ2-7 and V is TRBV11-2; TRBD2 agrees at 9 bases. Looked up from germline, CDR1 is SGHAT and CDR2 is FQNNGV. CDR3 length: 16 amino acids. Trimming cost V 4 bases and J 5 bases; bases outside gene matches: 12. CDR3 DNA: TGTGCCAGCAGCTGGGGCCTAATAGCGGGAGACGACGAGCAGTACTTC. This sequence encodes CASSWGLIAGDDEQYF. Complete variable domain (other parts from reference TRBV11-2 and TRBJ2-7): EAGVAQSPRYKIIEKRQSVAFWCNPISGHATLYWYQQILGQGPKLLIQFQNNGVVDDSQLPKDRFSAERLKGVDSTLKIQPAKLEDSAVYLCASSWGLIAGDDEQYFGPGTRLTVT.

The table lists this clone with a few counts. The chain combines TRBV6-1 with TRBJ2-7; D is ambiguous. V was pared by 1 base and J by 6 bases, with 10 bases between. Germline CDR1 MNHNS, CDR2 SASEGT. The CDR3 covers 13 residues. The CDR3 DNA sequence: TGTGCCAGCAGTGAAGGTTGGGGAAGCGAGCAGTACTTC. Amino acid sequence: CASSEGWGSEQYF.

The chain recombines TRBV28 with TRBJ2-3; D is undetermined. Germline V gene data show CDR1 as MDHEN and CDR2 as SYDVKM. With 2 bases removed from V and 4 bases from J, the gap between germline ends came to 7 bases. The CDR3 sequence is 13 residues long. In nucleotides, the CDR3 is TGTGCCAGCAGTTTAGTGGTGCCAGATACGCAGTATTTT. It specifies CASSLVVPDTQYF.

This clone came up a few times. This chain uses TRBV4-3 with TRBJ1-6; 7 bases fit TRBD1. The CDR3 is 17 residues long. With V trimmed by 3 bases and J by 7 bases, 12 bases remained unmatched. Germline lookup yields CDR1 LGHNA and CDR2 YSLEER. The CDR3 region is CASSQVYAGTVNSPLHF. The CDR3, as DNA: TGCGCCAGCAGCCAGGTTTACGCCGGGACAGTAAATTCACCCCTCCACTTT.

V is TRBV18 and J is TRBJ2-3, with 8 bases lining up with TRBD2. V lost 0 bases and J lost 4; bases outside the gene matches: 3. The CDR3 contains 15 residues. Germline V gene data show CDR1 as KGHSH and CDR2 as LQKENI. The CDR3 coding sequence is TGTGCCAGCTCACCACCTCTAGCGGGCGCAGATACGCAGTATTTT. Translating it yields CASSPPLAGADTQYF.

CDR3 protein: CASSPRSGGTEAFF. Here the CDR3 DNA reads TGTGCCAGCTCACCACGGTCAGGGGGGACTGAAGCTTTCTTT. The gene calls are TRBV18 and TRBJ1-1, with 7 bases lining up with TRBD1. This CDR3 comprises 14 residues. Germline trimming cut 1 base from V and 5 bases from J; bases unmatched to any gene: 4. Germline CDR1 and CDR2: KGHSH and LQKENI.

This clone was detected once. The gene calls are TRBV11-2 and TRBJ2-7, with 9 bases that match TRBD2. The junction had 11 bases not matched to a gene; V was cut back by 5 bases and J by 9 bases. The CDR3 is 14 residues long. Germline V gene data show CDR1 as SGHAT and CDR2 as FQNNGV. The CDR3 sequence: CASSPPGLAVVQYF. In DNA form, the CDR3 reads TGTGCCAGCAGCCCGCCGGGACTAGCAGTGGTGCAGTACTTC.

This clone has a handful of counts. The chain employs TRBV28 and TRBJ2-3; D possibly corresponds to TRBD2 (6 bases). CDR1 MDHEN and CDR2 SYDVKM come from the germline V gene. The V end was cut by 4 bases, the J end by 3 bases, with 14 bases between. This CDR3 comprises 15 residues. The CDR3 bases are TGTGCCAGCAGTTCCCCGACTAGTAAGACAGATACGCAGTATTTT. Its protein product is CASSSPTSKTDTQYF.